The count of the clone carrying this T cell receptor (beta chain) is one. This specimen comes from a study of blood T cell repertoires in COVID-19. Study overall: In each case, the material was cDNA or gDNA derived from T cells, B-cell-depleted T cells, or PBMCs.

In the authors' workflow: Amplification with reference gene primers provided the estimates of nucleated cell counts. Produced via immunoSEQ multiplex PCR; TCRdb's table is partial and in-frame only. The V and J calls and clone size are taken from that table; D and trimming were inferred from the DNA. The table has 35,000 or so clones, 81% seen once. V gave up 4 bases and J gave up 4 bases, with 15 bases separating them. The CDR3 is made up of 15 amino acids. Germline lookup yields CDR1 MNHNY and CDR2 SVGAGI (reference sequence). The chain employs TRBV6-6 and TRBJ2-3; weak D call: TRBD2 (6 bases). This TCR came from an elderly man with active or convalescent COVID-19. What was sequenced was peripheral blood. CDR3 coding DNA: TGTGCCAGCAGTTCTGGGACTCTGATGGCAGATACGCAGTATTTT. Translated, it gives CASSSGTLMADTQYF.